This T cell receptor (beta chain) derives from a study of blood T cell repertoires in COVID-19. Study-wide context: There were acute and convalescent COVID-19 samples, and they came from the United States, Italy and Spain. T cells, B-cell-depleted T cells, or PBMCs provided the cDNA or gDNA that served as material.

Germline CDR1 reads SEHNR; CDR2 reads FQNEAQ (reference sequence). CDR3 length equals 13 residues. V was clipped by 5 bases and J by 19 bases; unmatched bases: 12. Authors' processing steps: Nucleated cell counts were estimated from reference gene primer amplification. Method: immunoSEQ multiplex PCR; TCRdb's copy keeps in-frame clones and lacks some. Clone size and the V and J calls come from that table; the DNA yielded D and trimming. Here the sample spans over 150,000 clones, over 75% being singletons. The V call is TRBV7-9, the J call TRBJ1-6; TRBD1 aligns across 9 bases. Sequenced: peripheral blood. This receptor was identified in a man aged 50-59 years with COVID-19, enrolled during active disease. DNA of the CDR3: TGTGCCAGCAGCCCGGGACAGGGCCTAAATTTTCACTTT. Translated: CASSPGQGLNFHF.